The 20 T cell receptor beta chains below all came from one sample that was sequenced in a study of CD8+ T cells in alopecia areata (dated by TCRdb to 2016 to 2018). To prepare the library, the immunoSEQ multiplex PCR assay was applied. RNA was extracted from all samples and reverse transcribed into cDNA as template for TCR sequencing. TCRdb retrieved this table from immuneACCESS and kept in-frame rearrangements only. Not all clones are present; in checked studies, unresolved V genes account for under half, and no reason is known for the remainder. This sample is represented by about 200,000 clones; 56% of them were singletons. Of the sample, roughly 5.3% is held by the ten largest clones. Input material: CD8+ T cells sorted from blood. All receptors come from a human donor in good health.

This clone appeared once. The V and J genes are TRBV4-1 and TRBJ1-4, with 9 bases that match TRBD1. Germline V gene lookup returns CDR1 MGHRA and CDR2 YSYEKL. CDR3 length equals 14 residues. J was trimmed by 6 bases and V by 8 bases; bases with no gene match: 7. For the CDR3, the DNA is TGCGCCAGCGGGCCGCGACAGGGGGATGAAAAACTGTTTTTT. This gives the protein CASGPRQGDEKLFF.

The J gene is TRBJ1-1, the V gene TRBV30; 9 nucleotides line up with TRBD1. Per the germline V gene, CDR1 is GTSNPN and CDR2 is SVGIG (reference sequence). V dropped 2 bases and J dropped 1; count of bases not matched to a gene: 2. This CDR3 has 14 amino acids. The CDR3 bases are TGTGCCTGGAGTTGGACAGGGGCGAACACTGAAGCTTTCTTT. Translation: CAWSWTGANTEAFF.

V gene TRBV25-1 combines with J gene TRBJ1-2; the D is unclear. The CDR3 extends over 10 amino acids. V lost 4 bases, J lost 5 bases, and 2 bases lay in between. Germline V gives CDR1 MGHDK, CDR2 SYGVNS. The CDR3 loop is CASSGYGYTF. The CDR3 nucleotides are TGTGCCAGCAGTGGTTATGGCTACACCTTC.

V gene TRBV4-1 combines with J gene TRBJ2-3, with 12 bases matching TRBD2. CDR3 length: 16 residues. The J segment lost 1 base and the V segment lost 3 bases, leaving 2 bases of the junction unmatched. Germline assignment: CDR1 MGHRA and CDR2 YSYEKL. CDR3: CASSQWTSGGTDTQYF. The DNA of the CDR3 is TGCGCCAGCAGCCAGTGGACTAGCGGGGGCACAGATACGCAGTATTTT.

As for this clone: Because the CDR3 is missing its conserved closing phenylalanine or tryptophan, this is likely a read error. The chain combines TRBV29-1 with TRBJ1-1; D gene unclear. Trimming pared 6 bases from V and 4 bases from J, leaving 9 bases between. CDR3 length: 11 residues. In germline, CDR1 is SQVTM, CDR2 ANQGSEA. In nucleotides, the CDR3 is TGCAGCGTCAGGACGATCACTGAAGCTTTCCTT. This gives the protein CSVRTITEAFL.

Only one count was recorded for this clone. The chain links TRBV19 to TRBJ2-6; D may be TRBD1 (5 bases). The CDR3 totals 15 residues. With 7 bases removed from V and 1 base from J, the gap between germline ends came to 11 bases. Germline CDR1 is LNHDA and CDR2 is SQIVND (reference sequence). Written as DNA, the CDR3 is TGTGCCAGTATGAACAGGCCGTCTGGGGCCAACGTCCTGACTTTC. As protein: CASMNRPSGANVLTF.

V and J are TRBV7-7 and TRBJ2-3; 10 bases are shared with TRBD2. CDR3 length: 14 amino acids. Per the germline V gene, CDR1 is SSHAT and CDR2 is FNYEAQ (reference sequence). Germline trimming cut 4 bases from V and 4 bases from J; bases unmatched to any gene: 2. The CDR3 DNA sequence: TGTGCCAGCAGCTCCGGACTAGCGGCAGATACGCAGTATTTT. This gives the protein CASSSGLAADTQYF.

This rearrangement joins TRBV30 to TRBJ2-3; 8 bases line up with TRBD2. The V gene's germline CDR1 is GTSNPN and CDR2 SVGIG (reference sequence). The V gene end was trimmed by 3 bases and the J gene end by 6 bases; junction bases not matched to a gene: 14. This CDR3 has 16 residues. For the CDR3, the DNA is TGTGCCTGGAGCGGACCGGGAGGGACCCCAATTGATACGCAGTATTTT. Protein: CAWSGPGGTPIDTQYF.

J is TRBJ1-2 and V is TRBV20-1, with D unresolved. Trimming took off 0 bases at V and 3 bases at J, with 2 bases between the two ends. The V gene's germline CDR1 is DFQATT and CDR2 SNEGSKA (reference sequence). This CDR3 spans 11 amino acids. The CDR3, as DNA: TGCAGTGCTAGAGATGACTATGGCTACACCTTC. Translating it yields CSARDDYGYTF.

The genes are TRBV4-1 and TRBJ1-6, with 8 bases identical to TRBD1. The CDR3 covers 16 residues. Germline loops: CDR1 MGHRA, CDR2 YSYEKL. Trimming removed 1 base from V and 9 bases from J; junction bases left unmatched: 8. CDR3 sequence: CASSQVSGGVGSPLHF. CDR3 sequence (DNA): TGCGCCAGCAGCCAAGTATCAGGGGGCGTCGGTTCACCCCTCCACTTT.

This chain uses TRBV13 with TRBJ2-2; D not resolved. The V and J ends lost 1 base and 3 bases respectively, with 9 bases between them. The CDR3 has 15 residues. Germline V gene sequence: CDR1 PRHDT, CDR2 FYEKMQ (reference sequence). The CDR3 protein is CASSLVGFDTGELFF. Here the CDR3 DNA reads TGTGCCAGCAGCTTAGTCGGGTTCGACACCGGGGAGCTGTTTTTT. Filled out from reference TRBV13 and TRBJ2-2, the complete variable domain reads AAGVIQSPRHLIKEKRETATLKCYPIPRHDTVYWYQQGPGQDPQFLISFYEKMQSDKGSIPDRFSAQQFSDYHSELNMSSLELGDSALYFCASSLVGFDTGELFFGEGSRLTVL.

Comments on this clone: This may be a read error: a much more frequent sequence differs by one nucleotide. Other DNA sequences in the same sample also yield this CDR3. V is TRBV13 and J is TRBJ2-5, with D unresolved. The CDR3 has 12 residues. Trimming took off 1 base at V and 4 bases at J, with 4 bases between the two ends. Germline CDR1 and CDR2: PRHDT and FYEKMQ (reference sequence). Here the CDR3 reads CASSLAGETQYF. The CDR3 nucleotides read TGTGCCAGCAGCTTAGCTGGAGAGACCCAGTACTTC. The whole variable domain, remainder taken from reference TRBV13 and TRBJ2-5, is AAGVIQSPRHLIKEKRETATLKCYPIPRHDTVYWYQQGPGQDPQFLISFYEKMQSDKGSIPDRFSAQQFSDYHSELNMSSLELGDSALYFCASSLAGETQYFGPGTRLLVL.

A single count supports this clone. The V gene is TRBV5-4, the J gene TRBJ1-2; TRBD1 aligns across 7 bases. The V gene's germline CDR1 is SGHNT and CDR2 YYREEE (reference sequence). This CDR3 has 14 amino acids. The junction had 4 bases not matched to a gene; V was cut back by 2 bases and J by 3 bases. The CDR3: CASSFRQGDYGYTF. CDR3 nucleotides: TGTGCCAGCAGCTTTCGACAGGGAGACTATGGCTACACCTTC.

V usage is TRBV11-2 and J usage is TRBJ1-1; the match to TRBD1 covers 7 bases. The V and J ends lost 4 bases and 7 bases, in that order; junction bases with no gene match: 6. This CDR3 spans 13 amino acids. The germline V gene encodes CDR1 SGHAT and CDR2 FQNNGV. CDR3 loop: CASSSQQGIEAFF. CDR3 coding DNA: TGTGCCAGCAGCTCGCAACAGGGGATTGAAGCTTTCTTT.

V gene TRBV6-5 combines with J gene TRBJ2-7, with 7 bases matching TRBD1. The CDR3 totals 14 residues. V gave up 2 bases and J gave up 2 bases; unmatched junction bases: 3. The germline V gene encodes CDR1 MNHEY and CDR2 SVGAGI. The CDR3 loop reads CASSYGGQTYEQYF. CDR3 DNA: TGTGCCAGCAGTTACGGGGGACAGACCTACGAGCAGTACTTC.

The chain recombines TRBV2 with TRBJ2-7, with D tentatively TRBD1 or TRBD2 (5 bases each). The length of the CDR3 is 12 residues. Germline V lookup: CDR1 SNHLY, CDR2 FYNNEI. Trimming left V 7 bases short and J 9 bases short, with 16 bases between. This CDR3 is CASTSGAAGQYF. CDR3 coding DNA: TGTGCCAGCACCTCCGGGGCCGCGGGGCAGTACTTC.

The chain recombines TRBV15 with TRBJ2-3, with D perhaps TRBD2 (5 bases). The length of the CDR3 is 16 residues. V was clipped by 0 bases and J by 4 bases, with 14 bases between them. Germline V CDR1 and CDR2: LNHNV, YYDKDF (reference sequence). Here the CDR3 reads CATSRDAAGSADTQYF. DNA of the CDR3: TGTGCCACCAGCAGAGATGCGGCAGGTAGCGCAGATACGCAGTATTTT.

V and J are TRBV4-1 and TRBJ2-2; D is undetermined. Trimming cost V 4 bases and J 5 bases, with 8 bases left between them. CDR1 is MGHRA and CDR2 is YSYEKL in the germline V gene. CDR3 length equals 13 residues. This CDR3 reads CASSLQRTGELFF. CDR3 sequence (DNA): TGCGCCAGCAGCCTTCAGAGGACCGGGGAGCTGTTTTTT.

The J gene is TRBJ1-2, the V gene TRBV5-5; TRBD1 matches 7 bases. CDR1 is SGHKS and CDR2 is YYEKEE in the germline V gene (reference sequence). Trimming at V came to 4 bases and at J to 0 bases, leaving 12 bases not matched to a gene. This CDR3 has 17 amino acids. The CDR3 region has the DNA TGTGCCAGCAGCCACCGGGACAGCAGCATTTCTAACTATGGCTACACCTTC. Translating gives CASSHRDSSISNYGYTF.

A word on this clone: At the DNA level, this CDR3 is encoded by other sequences in the same sample as well. The CDR3 is CSVAPGQGYEQYF. The CDR3 DNA is TGCAGCGTTGCCCCGGGACAGGGTTACGAGCAGTACTTC. This chain joins TRBV29-1 and TRBJ2-7; 9 nucleotides match TRBD1. This CDR3 is 13 amino acids long. Trimming at V came to 4 bases and at J to 4 bases, leaving 5 bases not matched to a gene. Per germline, CDR1 SQVTM and CDR2 ANQGSEA.